This TCR beta chain was sequenced in a study of OX40 agonist ivuxolimab in advanced cancers. In the study overall: A mean age of 60 years, range about 20 to 85, was recorded, and approximately 85% were male. Study-wide findings and caveats: At doses 0.1 to 3.0 mg/kg, CD4+ and CD8+ clones expanded. Nonresponders included some who also had low normalized T-cell clonal expansion. Clonal expansion among partial responders at 0.1-3.0 mg/kg ranked near the lowest.

Remarks on this clone: The antigen is not known.

Sequenced by immunoSEQ multiplex PCR; TCRdb stores in-frame clones only, minus some. The sample holds around 72,000 clones; approximately 86% are singletons and the top ten take 2.5% to 3.5%. The CDR3 runs to 16 residues. V lost 3 bases to trimming and J lost 2 bases, with 14 bases between them. Looked up from germline, CDR1 is SNHLY and CDR2 is FYNNEI. The input for sequencing was CD4+ or CD8+ T cells sorted from blood, taken in a trial of the OX40 agonist ivuxolimab. The chain couples TRBV2 to TRBJ1-5; D uncertain. The clonotype comes from an adult with an advanced solid tumor such as melanoma, head and neck, liver or kidney cancer. The CDR3 reads CASSERGGPGNQPQHF. The CDR3 DNA sequence: TGTGCCAGCAGTGAGAGAGGAGGGCCGGGCAATCAGCCCCAGCATTTT.